The next 13 T cell receptor beta chains were all read from a single sample in a study of T-cell reconstitution after alpha-beta-depleted transplantation in children. Construction of the TCRbeta library involved unique molecular identifiers. TCRdb analysed the PCR reads with MiXCR anew, one entry per CDR3 protein. The sample lists about 580,000 distinct CDR3 sequences, more than 20% occurring once. The source was PBMCs, mostly from graft donor cells, collected 360 days after TCRalphabeta/CD19-depleted stem cell transplant. The receptors were gathered from a boy less than two years old who had a stem cell transplant for acute myeloid leukemia, so the T cells may come from the graft donor.

V is TRBV12-3 or TRBV12-4 and J is TRBJ2-3; 9 nucleotides line up with TRBD1. This CDR3 spans 16 amino acids. Trimming removed 6 bases from V and 6 bases from J; junction bases left unmatched: 13. CDR3 sequence (DNA): TGTGCCAGCAGGATAACCCAGGACAGGGGTTCGGATACGCAGTATTTT. Amino acid sequence: CASRITQDRGSDTQYF.

The chain is built from TRBV24-1 and TRBJ2-1; D remains unclear. The CDR3 has 15 amino acids. V was cut by 0 bases and J by 6 bases, with 11 bases left in between. Germline CDR1 reads KGHDR; CDR2 reads SFDVKD. CDR3 bases: TGTGCCACCAGTGATTTGCGATGGCCATCCAATGAGCAGTTCTTC. It is translated as CATSDLRWPSNEQFF.

This chain connects TRBV12-1 to TRBJ2-7. TRBV12-1 is given as a pseudogene. The CDR3 has 11 residues. The CDR3 bases are TGTGCCAGCAGCTCACAACAGGAGCAGTACGTC. Translating it yields CASSSQQEQYV.

This clonotype has a count of ten or more. The CDR3 DNA is TGTGCCAGCAGCCGACAGGGCACAGATACGCAGTATTTT. Protein product: CASSRQGTDTQYF. The chain combines TRBV5-5 with TRBJ2-3; maybe TRBD1 (6 bases). CDR1 and CDR2 (germline): SGHKS, YYEKEE (reference sequence). V dropped 4 bases and J dropped 1 base, with 7 bases sitting between them. The CDR3 runs to 13 residues.

The chain links TRBV19 to TRBJ2-3; 8 nucleotides line up with TRBD2. Germline values: CDR1 LNHDA, CDR2 SQIVND (reference sequence). The CDR3 is 17 amino acids. V was pared by 8 bases and J by 2 bases, with 15 bases of the junction left unmatched. CDR3 protein: CASEERGIGPVTDTQYF. DNA of the CDR3: TGTGCCAGTGAGGAGCGGGGGATCGGGCCTGTCACAGATACGCAGTATTTT.

There are many counts of this clonotype. The chain has TRBV12-3 or TRBV12-4 and TRBJ1-1; D perhaps matches TRBD1 (6 bases). V was pared by 7 bases and J by 10 bases, with 13 bases between. The CDR3 is 11 amino acids. CDR3 sequence: CASTLGGRAFF. CDR3 in DNA: TGTGCCAGCACCCTGGGGGGGCGAGCTTTCTTT.

This sequence joins TRBV10-2 and TRBJ1-6, with a tentative D call TRBD1 (5 bases). Trimming shortened V by 8 bases and J by 8 bases, and 10 bases separated the two germline ends. CDR3 length equals 12 residues. Germline CDR1 WSHSY, CDR2 SAAADI. DNA for the CDR3: TGCGCCAGCTCAGAGGGGCATTCACCCCTCCACTTT. This codes for CASSEGHSPLHF.

This clonotype was counted only a few times. The chain is built from TRBV7-2 and TRBJ1-2; TRBD1 is a possible D gene (5 bases). CDR1 is SGHTA, CDR2 FQGNSA, per germline. The CDR3 has 14 residues. Between the trimmed V and J ends, which lost 5 bases and 3 bases, there was a span of 13 bases. The CDR3 sequence is CASSPGGADYGYTF. DNA for the CDR3: TGTGCCAGCAGCCCGGGCGGGGCGGACTATGGCTACACCTTC.

There are many counts of this clonotype. The J gene is TRBJ2-7, the V gene TRBV29-1; 7 bases map to TRBD1. J lost 2 bases, V lost 7 bases, and 5 bases had no gene match. This CDR3 is 12 amino acids long. Germline lookup yields CDR1 SQVTM and CDR2 ANQGSEA. For the CDR3, the DNA is TGCAGCGCCCAGGGACAGACCTACGAGCAGTACTTC. Protein product: CSAQGQTYEQYF.

This clonotype was counted many times. This chain links TRBV6-5 with TRBJ2-7; D unclear. Germline CDR1 is MNHEY and CDR2 is SVGAGI. The CDR3 runs to 13 residues. V was clipped by 0 bases and J by 2 bases, with 5 bases between them. CDR3 residues: CASSYSSTYEQYF. CDR3 bases: TGTGCCAGCAGTTACTCTTCGACCTACGAGCAGTACTTC.

At least ten counts were recorded for this clonotype. The chain couples TRBV6-4 to TRBJ2-1; 9 bases are shared with TRBD1. CDR1 MRHNA and CDR2 SNTAGT come from the germline V gene. The CDR3 spans 17 residues. The J segment lost 4 bases and the V segment lost 7 bases, leaving 14 bases of the junction unmatched. Here the CDR3 reads CASKGQGRPSIYNEQFF. The DNA for the CDR3 is TGTGCCAGCAAGGGACAGGGCCGCCCCAGTATTTACAATGAGCAGTTCTTC.

The genes are TRBV7-9 and TRBJ2-1, with D unresolved. Trimming stripped 3 bases from V and 5 bases from J, with 17 bases between. This CDR3 has 16 residues. The germline V gene has CDR1 SEHNR and CDR2 FQNEAQ (reference sequence). CDR3 residues: CASSFYVDGINNEQFF. The CDR3 DNA sequence: TGTGCCAGCAGCTTTTACGTCGATGGGATTAACAATGAGCAGTTCTTC. The full variable domain, in which reference TRBV7-9 and TRBJ2-1 provide the parts outside the CDR3, is DTGVSQNPRHKITKRGQNVTFRCDPISEHNRLYWYRQTLGQGPEFLTYFQNEAQLEKSRLLSDRFSAERPKGSFSTLEIQRTEQGDSAMYLCASSFYVDGINNEQFFGPGTRLTVL.

This clonotype was observed at least ten times. The chain joins TRBV18 to TRBJ2-1; D not certain. Trimming took 2 bases from V and 4 from J, leaving 6 bases between them. The germline V gene encodes CDR1 KGHSH and CDR2 LQKENI. CDR3 size: 13 residues. CDR3 amino acids: CASSPGPYNEQFF. CDR3 nucleotides: TGTGCCAGCTCACCAGGGCCGTACAATGAGCAGTTCTTC.